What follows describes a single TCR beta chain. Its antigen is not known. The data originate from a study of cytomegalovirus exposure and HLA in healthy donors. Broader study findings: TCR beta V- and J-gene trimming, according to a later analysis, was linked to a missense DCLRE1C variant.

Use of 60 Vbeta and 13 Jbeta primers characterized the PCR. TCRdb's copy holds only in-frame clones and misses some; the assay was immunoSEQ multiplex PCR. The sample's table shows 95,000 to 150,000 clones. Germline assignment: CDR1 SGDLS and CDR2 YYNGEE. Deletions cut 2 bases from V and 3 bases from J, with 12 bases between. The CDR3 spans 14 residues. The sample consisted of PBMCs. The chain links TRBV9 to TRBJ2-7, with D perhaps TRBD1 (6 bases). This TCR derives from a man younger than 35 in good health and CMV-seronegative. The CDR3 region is CASSVAYRDYEQYF. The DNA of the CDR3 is TGTGCCAGCAGCGTGGCATACAGGGACTACGAGCAGTACTTC.